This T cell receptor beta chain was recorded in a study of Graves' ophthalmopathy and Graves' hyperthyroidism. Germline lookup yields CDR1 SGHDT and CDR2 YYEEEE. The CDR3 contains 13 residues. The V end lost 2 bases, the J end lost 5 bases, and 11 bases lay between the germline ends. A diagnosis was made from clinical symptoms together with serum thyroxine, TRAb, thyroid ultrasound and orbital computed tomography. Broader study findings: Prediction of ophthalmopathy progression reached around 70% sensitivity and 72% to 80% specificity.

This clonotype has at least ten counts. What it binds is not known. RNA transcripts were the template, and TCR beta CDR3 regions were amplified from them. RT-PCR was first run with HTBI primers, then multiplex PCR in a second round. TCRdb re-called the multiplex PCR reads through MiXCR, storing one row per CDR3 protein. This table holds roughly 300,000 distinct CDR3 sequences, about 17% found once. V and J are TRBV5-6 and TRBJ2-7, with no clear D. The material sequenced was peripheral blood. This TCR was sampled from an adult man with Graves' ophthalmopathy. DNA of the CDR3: TGTGCCAGCAGCTTCCAAACGTCCGACGAGCAGTACTTC. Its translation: CASSFQTSDEQYF.